This entry lists 22 T cell receptor beta chains sequenced from one sample in a study of blood T cell repertoires in COVID-19. Method: immunoSEQ multiplex PCR; TCRdb's copy keeps in-frame clones and lacks some. The repertoire holds tens of thousands of clones, with almost 85% as singletons. The sequencing sample was made of peripheral blood. These receptors were collected from a man aged 55 to 70 with COVID-19, enrolled during active disease.

The rearrangement links TRBV27 to TRBJ1-5; weak D call: TRBD1 (6 bases). The V end lost 5 bases, the J end lost 7 bases, and 15 bases lay between the germline ends. The CDR3 length is 14 residues. CDR1 is MNHEY, CDR2 SMNVEV, per germline (reference sequence). The CDR3 DNA sequence: TGTGCCAGCAGTCCAGGGTCGGGACACCAGCCCCAGCATTTT. Protein product: CASSPGSGHQPQHF.

Comments on this clone: The conserved final phenylalanine or tryptophan is absent from the CDR3, which likely points to a read error. The DNA is left out, because the CDR3 cannot be placed on it with certainty; the CDR3 is given as TCRdb lists it. CDR3: CSASSPGQNKMATP. V and J are TRBV20-1 and TRBJ1-2; the table's D gene call, TRBD1, was not cross checked with the DNA. The CDR3 region is 14 residues in length, termini included. From germline, CDR1 is DFQATT and CDR2 SNEGSKA (reference sequence).

As DNA, the CDR3 is TGTGCCACCAGCAGGCGGGGGGAGGGGGAAGAGACCCAGTACTTC. Encoded protein: CATSRRGEGEETQYF. The chain has TRBV15 and TRBJ2-5, with 8 nucleotides matching TRBD2. CDR3 length equals 15 residues. Germline assignment: CDR1 LNHNV and CDR2 YYDKDF (reference sequence). Losses at the gene ends were 3 bases for V and 3 bases for J; bases not matched to a gene: 6.

The CDR3 DNA is TGCGCCAGCAGCCCCGGCCTCGGGGGGCGTAGAACAGATACGCAGTATTTT. It translates to CASSPGLGGRRTDTQYF. The chain has TRBV4-1 and TRBJ2-3; possible D gene TRBD2, 7 bases. V lost 4 bases and J 3 bases, leaving 20 bases between the germline ends. The CDR3 sequence is 17 residues long. Germline V gene data show CDR1 as MGHRA and CDR2 as YSYEKL.

The chain carries TRBV18 and TRBJ1-3; the D is unclear. The germline V gene encodes CDR1 KGHSH and CDR2 LQKENI. The CDR3 totals 15 residues. V was shortened by 3 bases and J by 0 bases, with 9 bases between the two germline ends. In nucleotides, the CDR3 is TGTGCCAGCTCACCTGGCCACAGCTCTGGAAACACCATATATTTT. It codes for CASSPGHSSGNTIYF.

This clone was recorded a few times. The V call is TRBV24-1, the J call TRBJ2-7; 9 bases are a match to TRBD1. Unmatched junction bases numbered 4, after V lost 2 bases and J lost 0 bases. The germline gives CDR1 KGHDR, CDR2 SFDVKD. The CDR3 extends over 16 amino acids. The CDR3 nucleotides are TGTGCCACCAGTGATTCGGGGACAGGGCGCTCCTACGAGCAGTACTTC. Amino acid sequence: CATSDSGTGRSYEQYF.

The chain links TRBV9 to TRBJ2-2, with a possible D match to TRBD2 (5 bases). Germline CDR1 and CDR2: SGDLS and YYNGEE. CDR3 length equals 19 residues. Trimming stripped 3 bases from V and 3 bases from J, with 24 bases between. The CDR3 loop is CASSASYGSRSSYTGELFF. CDR3 DNA: TGTGCCAGCAGCGCCTCTTATGGGAGTAGGTCAAGTTACACCGGGGAGCTGTTTTTT.

This clone was observed a handful of times. The J gene is TRBJ1-1, the V gene TRBV3-1 (or the pseudogene TRBV3-2); tentative D call: TRBD1 (5 bases). The germline V gene encodes CDR1 LGHDT and CDR2 YNNKEL (reference sequence). V was clipped by 3 bases and J by 3 bases, with 14 bases between them. The CDR3 extends over 15 amino acids. DNA for the CDR3: TGTGCCAGCAGCCAGATAGACAGTTTTGACACTGAAGCTTTCTTT. Amino acids: CASSQIDSFDTEAFF.

V is TRBV2 and J is TRBJ1-5, with D perhaps matching TRBD1 (5 bases). The CDR3 consists of 14 residues. CDR1 and CDR2 (germline): SNHLY, FYNNEI. V was cut by 7 bases and J by 5 bases, with 15 bases left in between. The CDR3: CASTLQGGDQPQHF. The DNA of the CDR3 is TGTGCCAGCACCCTCCAGGGTGGGGATCAGCCCCAGCATTTT. The complete variable domain, with remaining parts taken from reference TRBV2 and TRBJ1-5, reads EPEVTQTPSHQVTQMGQEVILRCVPISNHLYFYWYRQILGQKVEFLVSFYNNEISEKSEIFDDQFSVERPDGSNFTLKIRSTKLEDSAMYFCASTLQGGDQPQHFGDGTRLSIL.

The chain links TRBV10-2 to TRBJ2-5; 13 bases line up with TRBD2. Germline V CDR1 and CDR2: WSHSY, SAAADI. Germline trimming cut 2 bases from V and 5 bases from J; bases unmatched to any gene: 11. The CDR3 consists of 18 residues. CDR3 sequence (DNA): TGCGCCAGCAGTGAGATTGGACTAGCGGGGGACCCTGGGGAGACCCAGTACTTC. Translating gives CASSEIGLAGDPGETQYF.

V and J are TRBV19 and TRBJ2-3; D may be TRBD2 (5 bases). Germline CDR1 LNHDA, CDR2 SQIVND (reference sequence). V was trimmed by 1 base and J by 6 bases, leaving 8 bases between them. This CDR3 contains 13 residues. CDR3 in DNA: TGTGCCAGTAGTATAGGATCGGGGGATACGCAGTATTTT. This gives the protein CASSIGSGDTQYF.

This clone came up a few times. The chain is built from TRBV9 and TRBJ2-6, with D uncertain. The length of the CDR3 is 16 residues. Deletions cut 4 bases from V and 0 bases from J, with 11 bases between. Germline V gene lookup returns CDR1 SGDLS and CDR2 YYNGEE. As DNA, the CDR3 is TGTGCCAGCAGCTCAGATCGGAGCTCTGGGGCCAACGTCCTGACTTTC. It yields the protein CASSSDRSSGANVLTF.

The rearrangement joins TRBV7-3 to TRBJ1-1, with TRBD1 matching over 9 bases. Germline V lookup: CDR1 SGHTA, CDR2 FQGTGA. V dropped 2 bases and J dropped 5; count of bases not matched to a gene: 3. CDR3 length: 14 amino acids. In nucleotides, the CDR3 is TGTGCCAGCAGCTTAGAACAGGGGGCGACTGAAGCTTTCTTT. Translation gives CASSLEQGATEAFF.

This clone was recorded once. The chain combines TRBV6-1 with TRBJ1-2; a weak D match, TRBD1 (6 bases). The germline V gene has CDR1 MNHNS and CDR2 SASEGT. The CDR3 extends over 13 amino acids. V was pared by 3 bases and J by 3 bases, with 8 bases between. Written as DNA, the CDR3 is TGTGCCAGCAGTGAGGACAGTGACTATGGCTACACCTTC. Translated, it gives CASSEDSDYGYTF.

The J gene is TRBJ2-3, the V gene TRBV21-1; TRBD1, as called in the table, went unchecked against the DNA. TRBV21-1 is designated a pseudogene. The CDR3 loop spans 20 amino acids. The CDR3 region has the DNA TGTGCCAGCAGCACGCCCTCGAGGGATTACGGGACAGGGTGTGGAGATACGCAGTATTTT. Translating it yields CASSTPSRDYGTGCGDTQYF.

V and J are TRBV10-2 and TRBJ1-2; D may be TRBD1 (5 bases). Per germline, CDR1 WSHSY and CDR2 SAAADI. The CDR3 totals 14 residues. V was trimmed by 2 bases and J by 11 bases, leaving 18 bases between them. The CDR3 nucleotides are TGCGCCAGCAGTGAGCCTGGACACAGCCGAGAGTACACCTTC. It yields the protein CASSEPGHSREYTF.

The J gene is TRBJ2-2, the V gene TRBV24-1, with TRBD1 identical over 12 bases. CDR1 is KGHDR, CDR2 SFDVKD, per germline. The CDR3 sequence is 17 residues long. J gave up 7 bases and V 2 bases, and 7 bases lay outside the gene matches. This chain's CDR3 is CATSDSSGTGGLGELFF. The CDR3 DNA reads TGTGCCACCAGTGATTCATCCGGGACAGGGGGCCTCGGGGAGCTGTTTTTT.

This chain uses TRBV7-9 with TRBJ2-7, with TRBD1 matching over 8 bases. The germline V gene has CDR1 SEHNR and CDR2 FQNEAQ (reference sequence). V lost 5 bases, J lost 4 bases, and 10 bases stayed unmatched. This CDR3 region has 15 residues. CDR3 in amino acids: CASSRSSGGLYEQYF. The CDR3 DNA reads as TGTGCCAGCAGCCGCTCTTCAGGGGGCTTGTACGAGCAGTACTTC.

This chain connects TRBV27 to TRBJ1-3; 9 positions match TRBD1. This CDR3 spans 15 amino acids. Trimming took 6 bases from V and 5 from J; bases not matched to a gene: 8. Germline V gene lookup returns CDR1 MNHEY and CDR2 SMNVEV (reference sequence). The chain's CDR3 is CASRTGGAVRNTIYF. Here the CDR3 DNA reads TGTGCCAGCAGAACAGGGGGCGCGGTCCGAAACACCATATATTTT.

V and J are TRBV5-1 and TRBJ1-6, with 11 bases aligning to TRBD1. The CDR3 extends over 15 amino acids. Germline assignment: CDR1 SGHRS and CDR2 YFSETQ. V lost 2 bases, J lost 6 bases, and 1 base stayed unmatched. CDR3 protein: CASSLGQGANSPLHF. The CDR3 bases are TGCGCCAGCAGCTTAGGACAGGGGGCTAATTCACCCCTCCACTTT.

This chain links TRBV19 with TRBJ1-5, with TRBD1 matching 8 bases. CDR3 length equals 15 residues. J gave up 6 bases and V 3 bases, and 7 bases lay outside the gene matches. CDR1 is LNHDA, CDR2 SQIVND, per germline (reference sequence). CDR3 nucleotides: TGTGCCAGTAGTATGGACAGGGCAGGCGGTCAGCCCCAGCATTTT. It encodes CASSMDRAGGQPQHF.

V is TRBV7-9 and J is TRBJ2-7, with TRBD2 matching over 9 bases. Germline loops: CDR1 SEHNR, CDR2 FQNEAQ (reference sequence). Trimming cost V 1 base and J 4 bases; bases outside gene matches: 5. The CDR3 spans 15 residues. As DNA, the CDR3 is TGTGCCAGCAGCTTAGGGATAGCGGGAGAGTACGAGCAGTACTTC. It is translated as CASSLGIAGEYEQYF.